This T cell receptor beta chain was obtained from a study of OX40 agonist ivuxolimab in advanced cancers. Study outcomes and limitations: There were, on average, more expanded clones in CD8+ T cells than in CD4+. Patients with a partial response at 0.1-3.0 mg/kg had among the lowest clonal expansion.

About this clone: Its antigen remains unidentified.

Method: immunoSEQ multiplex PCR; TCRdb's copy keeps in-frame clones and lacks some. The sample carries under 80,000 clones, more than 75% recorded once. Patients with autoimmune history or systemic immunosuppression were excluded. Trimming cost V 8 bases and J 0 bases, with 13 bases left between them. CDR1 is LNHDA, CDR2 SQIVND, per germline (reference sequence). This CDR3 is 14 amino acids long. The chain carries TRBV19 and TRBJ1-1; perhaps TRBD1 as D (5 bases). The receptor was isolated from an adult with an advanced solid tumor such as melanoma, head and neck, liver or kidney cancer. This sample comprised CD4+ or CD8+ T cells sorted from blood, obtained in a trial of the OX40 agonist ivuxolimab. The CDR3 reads CASEDLGVNTEAFF. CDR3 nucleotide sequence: TGTGCCAGTGAGGATTTGGGGGTGAACACTGAAGCTTTCTTT.